This TCR beta chain was sequenced during a study of response to subunit inactivated influenza vaccine. The V gene's germline CDR1 is PRHDT and CDR2 FYEKMQ (reference sequence). The V end lost 2 bases, the J end lost 5 bases, and 9 bases lay between the germline ends. The CDR3 covers 13 residues. TCRdb fed the RT-PCR reads into MiXCR, producing one record per CDR3 protein. In the table there are around 570,000 distinct CDR3 sequences, 11% of which are singletons. The data also belong to a second study, concerning T cells expressing NK-cell markers. In that study: The authors made TCR beta cDNA libraries by 5'RACE template switching. This switching added a universal primer site and UMIs. Sorted CD3+CD56+NKG2C+, CD3+CD56+NKG2C- and CD3+CD56-NKG2C+ T cells supplied TCR beta repertoires. NKG2C+ dominant clonotype frequencies in 5 or 6 donors were roughly 1.0-7.5% of CD8+ T cells.

The TCR sequence derives from a man aged 50-59 years who received an inactivated influenza vaccine. Sequenced material: PBMCs from blood, taken on the day of vaccination. This chain links TRBV13 with TRBJ2-5; D is unclear. CDR3 in amino acids: CASSLNGEETQYF. The CDR3 nucleotides read TGTGCCAGCAGCTTAAATGGAGAGGAGACCCAGTACTTC.